The 16 T cell receptor beta chains below all came from one sample that was sequenced in a study of blood T cells in healthy people across ages. Through a sample-barcoded 5' primer and a J-beta primer mix, a second PCR was run for roughly 7 to 12 cycles. MiXCR, applied by TCRdb to the 5' RACE reads, yields one record per CDR3 protein. The data show 850,000 to 950,000 distinct CDR3 sequences, about 28% seen once. Input material: blood. The receptors shown here come from an elderly woman in good health.

This clonotype was found a few times. Possible read error: a much larger clone is one base away. V usage is TRBV15 and J usage is TRBJ2-4; TRBD1 is a possible D gene (5 bases). The CDR3 loop spans 15 amino acids. From germline, CDR1 is LNHNV and CDR2 YYDKDF (reference sequence). Trimming removed 0 bases at V and 13 bases at J, with 19 bases between. The CDR3 nucleotides are TGTGCCACCAGCAGAGACAGGGTGAATGTCGGAGAGCAGTACTTC. Protein: CATSRDRVNVGEQYF.

About this clonotype: Being one base from a much bigger clone, this may be a read error. The CDR3 reads CSADDRGTYNKQFF. CDR3 in DNA: TGCAGTGCTGATGACAGGGGTACCTACAATAAGCAGTTCTTC. The rearrangement joins TRBV20-1 to TRBJ2-1, with 8 bases matching TRBD1. The CDR3 runs 14 residues. Germline CDR1 DFQATT, CDR2 SNEGSKA (reference sequence).

The chain is built from TRBV10-3 and TRBJ1-2; TRBD1 is a possible D gene (5 bases). The V gene lost 9 bases and the J gene lost 3 bases, with 23 bases spanning the gap. CDR3 length: 16 amino acids. Germline assignment: CDR1 ENHRY and CDR2 SYGVKD. The CDR3 bases are TGTGCCATTAATCCCGAGGTGGGGGTCAAGGACTATGGCTACACCTTC. Its translation: CAINPEVGVKDYGYTF.

Turning to this clonotype: A much larger clone differs by one base, so this may be a read error. The chain recombines TRBV11-2 with TRBJ2-1, with D maybe TRBD2 (6 bases). Germline CDR1 is SGHAT and CDR2 is FQNNGV. The CDR3 length is 13 residues. CDR3 bases: TGTGCCAGCGGCTTGATAGCGGAAGCAGAGCAGTTCTTC. Translation: CASGLIAEAEQFF.

CDR3 amino acids: CSVSYQGWTEAFF. CDR3 sequence (DNA): TGCAGCGTCTCTTACCAGGGTTGGACTGAAGCTTTCTTT. This chain links TRBV29-1 with TRBJ1-1; weak D call: TRBD1 (5 bases). Germline CDR1 SQVTM, CDR2 ANQGSEA. The CDR3 consists of 13 residues. The germline V and J ends were trimmed by 6 bases and 5 bases, with 16 bases remaining between them.

With respect to this clonotype: This may stem from a read error, because a much larger clone lies one nucleotide away. The V and J genes are TRBV20-1 and TRBJ2-1; 10 bases are a match to TRBD1. The germline V gene has CDR1 DFQATT and CDR2 SNEGSKA (reference sequence). CDR3 size: 14 residues. CDR3 amino acids: CGARDRGVYNEQFF. In DNA, the CDR3 is TGCGGTGCCAGGGACAGGGGTGTTTACAATGAGCAGTTCTTC.

Many counts were recorded for this clonotype. The rearrangement joins TRBV27 to TRBJ2-1, with 9 bases that match TRBD1. V shed 5 bases, J shed 5 bases, and the junction held 16 bases outside the gene matches. Germline CDR1 MNHEY, CDR2 SMNVEV (reference sequence). There are 18 residues in the CDR3. The CDR3, as DNA: TGTGCCAGCAGTCTCTACCGTTCCGGGACAGGGCACGACAATGAGCAGTTCTTC. It yields the protein CASSLYRSGTGHDNEQFF.

The J gene is TRBJ1-2, the V gene TRBV7-9; a weak D match, TRBD1 (6 bases). The V end lost 10 bases, the J end lost 2 bases, and 11 bases lay between the germline ends. The CDR3 covers 12 residues. Germline values: CDR1 SEHNR, CDR2 FQNEAQ (reference sequence). The CDR3 protein is CAIEGVNYGYTF. The CDR3 DNA is TGTGCCATCGAGGGGGTGAACTATGGCTACACCTTC.

The V call is TRBV28, the J call TRBJ1-5; 7 nucleotides line up with TRBD1. With V trimmed by 6 bases and J by 6 bases, 2 bases remained unmatched. CDR1 MDHEN and CDR2 SYDVKM come from the germline V gene. The CDR3 is made up of 12 amino acids. The chain's CDR3 is CASRWTGQPQHF. As DNA, the CDR3 is TGTGCCAGCAGATGGACAGGTCAGCCCCAGCATTTT.

Concerning this clonotype itself: A read error may explain this, as a much larger clone is one base away. The V and J genes are TRBV7-2 and TRBJ1-4, with TRBD1 matching 7 bases. The CDR3 is 15 residues long. Looked up from germline, CDR1 is SGHTA and CDR2 is FQGNSA. In DNA form, the CDR3 reads TGTGCCAGCAGCCTCAACAGGGGAGCTAATGAAAAACCGTTTTTT. It specifies CASSLNRGANEKPFF.

The CDR3 DNA is TGCGCCAGCAGCGCGGACAGGCCCAACTACGAGCAGTACTTC. It is translated as CASSADRPNYEQYF. J is TRBJ2-7 and V is TRBV5-1, with 7 bases identical to TRBD1. Per germline, CDR1 SGHRS and CDR2 YFSETQ. The CDR3 loop spans 14 amino acids. V lost 4 bases, J lost 3 bases, and 7 bases stayed unmatched.

This clonotype was recorded many times. This sequence joins TRBV20-1 and TRBJ1-5; D uncertain. The ends were cut back, 0 bases at V and 0 bases at J, with 12 bases in the middle. The CDR3 runs 16 residues. Germline assignment: CDR1 DFQATT and CDR2 SNEGSKA (reference sequence). The CDR3 region has the DNA TGCAGTGCTAGAGATAAACCTTTCCTTAGCAATCAGCCCCAGCATTTT. Translation gives CSARDKPFLSNQPQHF.

The rearrangement links TRBV5-6 to TRBJ2-7; 10 bases line up with TRBD1. The last part of the DNA fits TRBJ2-5 better; the J call may be wrong. Germline V gene data show CDR1 as SGHDT and CDR2 as YYEEEE. The CDR3 is 15 residues long. CDR3 sequence reads: CASSLGGGQGETQYF. The CDR3 nucleotides read TGTGCCAGCAGCTTGGGAGGGGGACAGGGGGAGACCCAGTACTTC.

This clonotype was counted at least ten times. CDR3 DNA: TGTGCCAGTAGTAACCCTGGACAGATCTATGGCTACACCTTC. Protein: CASSNPGQIYGYTF. The J gene is TRBJ1-2, the V gene TRBV19; the D gene is possibly TRBD1 (6 bases). V lost 4 bases and J lost 4, with 13 bases in between. This CDR3 spans 14 amino acids. Germline V lookup: CDR1 LNHDA, CDR2 SQIVND (reference sequence).

The V gene is TRBV12-3 or TRBV12-4, the J gene TRBJ2-5; D is perhaps TRBD2 (7 bases). The last part of the DNA fits TRBJ2-7 better; the J call may be wrong. The CDR3 contains 15 residues. Here the CDR3 reads CASSLEGGMRYEQYF. The DNA for the CDR3 is TGTGCCAGCAGTCTGGAGGGGGGGATGAGGTACGAGCAGTACTTC.

The CDR3 coding sequence is TGTGCCAGCAGTTCAGGGGGCGCGGCTTCACCCCTCCACTTT. This translates into CASSSGGAASPLHF. This chain joins TRBV7-9 and TRBJ1-6, with 8 bases identical to TRBD1. Germline CDR1 is SEHNR and CDR2 is FQNEAQ (reference sequence). The CDR3 length is 14 residues. V was pared by 6 bases and J by 9 bases, with 7 bases of the junction left unmatched.